This TCR beta chain was sequenced for a study of response to subunit inactivated influenza vaccine. MiXCR was run by TCRdb on the RT-PCR reads, yielding one entry per CDR3 protein. The table has about half a million distinct CDR3 sequences, approximately 7.7% seen once. In its sample, this clonotype was seen many times. The junction departs from germline at one end; a sequencing error may be responsible. Germline assignment: CDR1 SGHRS and CDR2 YFSETQ. The CDR3 length is 14 residues. The receptor was isolated from a man aged 50 to 69 who received an inactivated influenza vaccine. The J gene is TRBJ2-7, the V gene TRBV5-1; TRBD1 matches at 10 bases. This specimen was PBMCs from blood, taken less than 25 months after vaccination. The DNA of the CDR3 is TGTGCCAGCAGCTTAGGACAGGGGGGGTACGAGCAGTACTTC. As protein: CASSLGQGGYEQYF.